A single TCR beta chain is shown here with its context. The antigen is undetermined. The source of the sample is a study of tumor and adjacent non-tumor tissue in lung cancer. Study-level results: Tumor tissue had significantly higher TCR diversity than normal lung.

The library came from three nested PCR rounds adapted from ARM-PCR protocols. TCRdb independently ran MiXCR on the multiplex PCR reads; one entry per CDR3 protein. This table has about 110,000 distinct CDR3 sequences, under 90% appearing once. This sample's RNA came from whole unsorted tissue. Trimming left V 5 bases short and J 8 bases short, with 16 bases between. The germline V gene encodes CDR1 MDHEN and CDR2 SYDVKM. This CDR3 spans 14 amino acids. This TCR came from a man between 65 and 85 years old with non-small cell lung cancer. The V gene is TRBV28, the J gene TRBJ2-1; D may be TRBD1 or TRBD2 (5 bases each). Source material: lung tumor tissue. CDR3 in amino acids: CASSNRGAKDEQFF. The CDR3, as DNA: TGTGCCAGCAGTAACCGAGGGGCGAAGGATGAGCAGTTCTTC.